This TCR beta chain was identified during a study of shared clonotypes between healthy human individuals. TCRdb's copy holds only in-frame clones and misses some; the assay was immunoSEQ multiplex PCR. This table has about half a million clones, roughly 80% appearing once. This clone showed up just a few times. The clonotype was recovered from a woman in her thirties or forties in good health. Some clones in this sample may be carry-over from other donors' samples. Sequencing was carried out using PBMCs.

The CDR3 here is CASSYGQTNQETQYF. The CDR3 DNA reads as TGTGCCAGCTCATATGGACAGACCAACCAAGAGACCCAGTACTTC. The V and J genes are TRBV18 and TRBJ2-5, with a weak D call TRBD1 (6 bases). CDR1 and CDR2 (germline): KGHSH, LQKENI. The length of the CDR3 is 15 residues. V was clipped by 5 bases and J by 0 bases, with 13 bases between them.